The clone carrying this T cell receptor beta chain was observed a single time. The germline V gene has CDR1 SGHVS and CDR2 FQNEAQ. CDR3 length equals 13 residues. V was clipped by 1 base and J by 7 bases, with 8 bases between them. The repertoire was sequenced with immunoSEQ multiplex PCR; TCRdb's copy has only in-frame clones and lacks some. Of around 160,000 clones in the sample, around 80% were seen once. This entry comes from a study of blood T cell repertoires in COVID-19. Study information: Acute and convalescent COVID-19 samples came from the United States, Italy and Spain. From T cells, B-cell-depleted T cells, or PBMCs came the material, which was cDNA or gDNA.

The chain carries TRBV7-8 and TRBJ1-5; D gene ambiguous. The sequence derives from a human donor in a cohort sampled during active COVID-19. Material: peripheral blood. The CDR3, as DNA: TGTGCCAGCAGCTTAGTCCCTGGCCAGCCCCAGCATTTT. It codes for CASSLVPGQPQHF. The full variable domain, rest sourced from reference TRBV7-8 and TRBJ1-5, is GAGVSQSPRYKVAKRGQDVALRCDPISGHVSLFWYQQALGQGPEFLTYFQNEAQLDKSGLPSDRFFAERPEGSVSTLKIQRTQQEDSAVYLCASSLVPGQPQHFGDGTRLSIL.